These T cell receptor beta chains were read from a single sample in a study of OX40 agonist ivuxolimab in advanced cancers. Assay: immunoSEQ multiplex PCR; the TCRdb copy retains only in-frame clones and omits some. The sample carries about 77,000 clones, roughly 80% recorded once. The sequencing here drew on CD4+ or CD8+ T cells sorted from blood, taken in a trial of the OX40 agonist ivuxolimab. The receptor source for this set is an adult with an advanced solid tumor such as melanoma, head and neck, liver or kidney cancer. Both conserved end residues are part of each CDR3. The D gene is left open where the match is weak. Not every row has a clone size; where given, it reads once, few, many or a size class.

>TRBV5-4|.|.|TRBJ1-1
CASSLDRATEAFF
TGTGCCAGCAGCTTGGACAGGGCCACTGAAGCTTTCTTT
>TRBV27|once|.|TRBJ1-1
CASHSDSAMNTEAFF
TGTGCCAGCCATTCGGACAGCGCTATGAACACTGAAGCTTTCTTT
>TRBV6-5|.|.|TRBJ1-3
CASSYSGISGNTIYF
TGTGCCAGCAGTTACTCGGGGATCTCTGGAAACACCATATATTTT
>TRBV7-9|.|.|TRBJ2-1
CASSTRWGNEQFF
TGTGCCAGCAGCACCCGATGGGGCAATGAGCAGTTCTTC
>TRBV2|.|.|TRBJ1-1
CASRKDRNTEAFF
TGTGCCAGCAGAAAGGACAGGAACACTGAAGCTTTCTTT
>TRBV11-2|few|TRBD2|TRBJ2-1
CASSPIAGGYNEQFF
TGTGCCAGCAGTCCAATAGCGGGGGGCTACAATGAGCAGTTCTTC
>TRBV19|.|.|TRBJ2-1
CASSTSHSRDHEQFF
TGTGCCAGTAGTACCAGCCATTCAAGGGACCATGAGCAGTTCTTC
>TRBV11-1|.|.|TRBJ1-2
CASSFYPRGRDYGYTF
TGTGCCAGCAGCTTCTATCCTCGGGGGCGCGACTATGGCTACACCTTC
>TRBV5-1|.|.|TRBJ2-2
CASSLQGGQNTGELFF
TGCGCCAGCAGCTTACAGGGCGGACAGAACACCGGGGAGCTGTTTTTT
>TRBV19|.|.|TRBJ2-3
CASSIGMRGRADTQYF
TGTGCCAGTAGTATCGGGATGCGAGGGCGGGCAGATACGCAGTATTTT
>TRBV7-6|.|.|TRBJ1-2
CASSQQEAGGYTF
TGTGCCAGCAGTCAACAGGAGGCCGGCGGCTACACCTTC
>TRBV5-1|many|TRBD1|TRBJ2-5
CASTGTGRETQYF
TGCGCCAGCACCGGGACAGGGCGGGAGACCCAGTACTTC
>TRBV5-1|.|.|TRBJ2-5
CASSFRDPAETQYF
TGCGCCAGCAGCTTCCGCGACCCAGCAGAGACCCAGTACTTC
>TRBV5-1|.|TRBD1|TRBJ1-1
CASSLGRDSEAFF
TGCGCCAGCAGCCTGGGGAGGGACAGTGAAGCTTTCTTT
>TRBV5-1|.|.|TRBJ2-2
CASSFGGLMQGKLFF
TGCGCCAGCAGCTTCGGGGGGCTTATGCAGGGCAAGCTGTTTTTT
>TRBV5-8|.|TRBD1|TRBJ2-7
CASSRTGSSYEQYF
TGTGCCAGCAGCCGGACAGGGAGCTCCTACGAGCAGTACTTC
>TRBV7-2|.|.|TRBJ1-1
CASSLDLGGIEAFF
TGTGCCAGCAGCTTAGATCTGGGGGGGATTGAAGCTTTCTTT
>TRBV27|.|.|TRBJ2-7
CASIQLGTPTYEQYF
TGTGCCAGCATCCAACTCGGGACGCCGACCTACGAGCAGTACTTC
>TRBV2|few|.|TRBJ2-1
CASSEEGGPNEQFF
TGTGCCAGCAGTGAAGAGGGGGGGCCCAATGAGCAGTTCTTC
>TRBV19|.|.|TRBJ2-5
CASSIAGGQETQYF
TGTGCCAGTAGTATAGCGGGGGGCCAGGAGACCCAGTACTTC
>TRBV2|once|.|TRBJ2-7
CASSGRARGAREQYF
TGTGCCAGCAGTGGGAGGGCTAGGGGGGCGAGGGAGCAGTACTTC
>TRBV11-1|.|.|TRBJ2-1
CASSKQGYVVVF
TGTGCCAGCAGTAAACAAGGATACGTAGTGGTCTTC
>TRBV27|.|.|TRBJ1-1
CASSFTGTDTEAFF
TGTGCCAGCAGTTTCACAGGGACGGACACTGAAGCTTTCTTT
>TRBV19|once|.|TRBJ1-1
CASRDKNTEAFF
TGTGCCAGTAGGGACAAAAACACTGAAGCTTTCTTT
>TRBV9|.|TRBD2|TRBJ2-1
CASSARLAGPNNEQFF
TGTGCCAGCAGCGCCAGACTAGCGGGGCCAAACAATGAGCAGTTCTTC
>TRBV5-8|.|.|TRBJ1-1
CASTWIGGLNTEAFF
TGTGCCAGCACTTGGATCGGGGGCTTGAACACTGAAGCTTTCTTT
>TRBV5-1|.|.|TRBJ2-5
CASSLSQETQYF
TGCGCCAGCAGCTTATCCCAAGAGACCCAGTACTTC
>TRBV7-2|.|.|TRBJ1-2
CASSLMGGAGFSGYTF
TGTGCCAGCAGCTTAATGGGGGGCGCTGGGTTTAGTGGCTACACCTTC
>TRBV27|.|.|TRBJ1-5
CASSFGQGNQPQHF
TGTGCCAGCAGTTTTGGCCAGGGGAATCAGCCCCAGCATTTT
>TRBV10-3|.|TRBD1|TRBJ1-5
CAISGSGQGAQPQHF
TGTGCCATCAGTGGATCGGGACAGGGGGCCCAGCCCCAGCATTTT
>TRBV29-1|.|TRBD2|TRBJ2-5
CSAQNTGGIFGFTVETQYF
TGCAGCGCCCAAAACACGGGGGGTATTTTTGGGTTTACGGTGGAGACCCAGTACTTC
>TRBV7-8|.|.|TRBJ1-1
CASSLMGGPGTEAFF
TGTGCCAGCAGTTTGATGGGGGGGCCGGGAACTGAAGCTTTCTTT